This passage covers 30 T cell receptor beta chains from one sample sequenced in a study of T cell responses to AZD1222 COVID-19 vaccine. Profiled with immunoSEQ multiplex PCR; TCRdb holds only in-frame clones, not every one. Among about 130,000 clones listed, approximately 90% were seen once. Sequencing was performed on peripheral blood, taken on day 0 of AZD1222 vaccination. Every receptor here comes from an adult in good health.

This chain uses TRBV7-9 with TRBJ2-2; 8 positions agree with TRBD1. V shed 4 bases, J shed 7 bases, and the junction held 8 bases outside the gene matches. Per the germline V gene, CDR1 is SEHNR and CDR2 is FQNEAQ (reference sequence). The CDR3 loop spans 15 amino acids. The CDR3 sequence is CASSSSQGAGGELFF. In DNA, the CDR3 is TGTGCCAGCAGCTCGTCCCAGGGGGCCGGCGGGGAGCTGTTTTTT.

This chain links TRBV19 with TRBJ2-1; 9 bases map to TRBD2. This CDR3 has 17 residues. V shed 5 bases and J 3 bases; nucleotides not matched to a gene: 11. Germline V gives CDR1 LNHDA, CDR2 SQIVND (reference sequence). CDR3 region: CASSPDKASGVYNEQFF. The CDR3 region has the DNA TGTGCCAGTAGTCCTGATAAGGCTAGCGGGGTCTACAATGAGCAGTTCTTC.

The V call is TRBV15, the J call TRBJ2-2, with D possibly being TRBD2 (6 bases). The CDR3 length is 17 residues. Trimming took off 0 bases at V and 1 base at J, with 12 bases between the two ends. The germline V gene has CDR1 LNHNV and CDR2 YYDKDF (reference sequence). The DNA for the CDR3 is TGTGCCACCAGCAGAGATGGGTTAGCGGAGAACACCGGGGAGCTGTTTTTT. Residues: CATSRDGLAENTGELFF.

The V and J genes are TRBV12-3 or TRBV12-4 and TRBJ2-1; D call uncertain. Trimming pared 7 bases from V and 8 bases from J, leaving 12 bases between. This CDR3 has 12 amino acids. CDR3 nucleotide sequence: TGTGCCAGCACCCGCGCTGGGGATGAGCAGTTCTTC. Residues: CASTRAGDEQFF.

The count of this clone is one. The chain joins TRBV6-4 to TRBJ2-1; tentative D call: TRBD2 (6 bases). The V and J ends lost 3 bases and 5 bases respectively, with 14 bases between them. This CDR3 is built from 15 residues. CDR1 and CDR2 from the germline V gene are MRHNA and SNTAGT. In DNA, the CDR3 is TGTGCCAGCAGTGAACGGCCCGGGAGCCACAATGAGCAGTTCTTC. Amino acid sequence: CASSERPGSHNEQFF.

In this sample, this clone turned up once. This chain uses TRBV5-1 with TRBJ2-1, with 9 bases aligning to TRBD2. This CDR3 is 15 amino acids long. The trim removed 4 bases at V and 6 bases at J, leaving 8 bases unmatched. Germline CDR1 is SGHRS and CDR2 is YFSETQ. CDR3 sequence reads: CASSNKAGGSNEQFF. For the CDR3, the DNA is TGCGCCAGCAGCAATAAAGCGGGAGGATCCAATGAGCAGTTCTTC.

The CDR3 loop is CASSPGAGAFF. The CDR3, as DNA: TGTGCCAGCTCACCAGGAGCGGGCGCTTTCTTT. The chain has TRBV18 and TRBJ1-1; no clear D gene. Trimming took off 2 bases at V and 11 bases at J, with 9 bases between the two ends. Per the germline V gene, CDR1 is KGHSH and CDR2 is LQKENI. The CDR3 length is 11 residues.

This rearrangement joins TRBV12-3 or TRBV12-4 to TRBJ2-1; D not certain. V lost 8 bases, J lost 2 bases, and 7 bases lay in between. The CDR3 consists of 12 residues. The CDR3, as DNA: TGTGCCAGCCAGAAAGCCTACAATGAGCAGTTCTTC. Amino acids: CASQKAYNEQFF.

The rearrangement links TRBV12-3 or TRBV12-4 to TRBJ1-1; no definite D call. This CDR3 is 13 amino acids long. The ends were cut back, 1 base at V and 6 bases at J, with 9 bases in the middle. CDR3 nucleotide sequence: TGTGCCAGCAGTTTAGGGCTGAGGTCTGAAGCTTTCTTT. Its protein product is CASSLGLRSEAFF.

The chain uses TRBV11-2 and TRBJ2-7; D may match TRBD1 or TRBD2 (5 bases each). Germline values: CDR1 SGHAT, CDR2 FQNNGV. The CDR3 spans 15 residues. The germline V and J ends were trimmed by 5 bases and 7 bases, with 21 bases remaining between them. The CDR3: CASSPSSGWSGEQYF. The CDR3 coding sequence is TGTGCCAGCAGCCCTAGCTCTGGGTGGTCAGGGGAGCAGTACTTC.

The CDR3 sequence: CSVEVIGSGSEAFF. CDR3 DNA sequence: TGCAGCGTTGAAGTAATAGGGTCGGGGTCTGAAGCTTTCTTT. This rearrangement joins TRBV29-1 to TRBJ1-1; D ambiguous. Trimming cost V 1 base and J 6 bases, with 15 bases left between them. The CDR3 has 14 residues. The V gene's germline CDR1 is SQVTM and CDR2 ANQGSEA.

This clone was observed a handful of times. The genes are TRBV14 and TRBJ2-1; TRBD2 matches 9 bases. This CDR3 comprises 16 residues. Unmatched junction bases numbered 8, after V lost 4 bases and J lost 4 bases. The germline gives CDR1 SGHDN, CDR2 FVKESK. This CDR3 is CASSPLGAGGYNEQFF. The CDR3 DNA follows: TGTGCCAGCAGCCCCCTAGGGGCGGGAGGGTACAATGAGCAGTTCTTC.

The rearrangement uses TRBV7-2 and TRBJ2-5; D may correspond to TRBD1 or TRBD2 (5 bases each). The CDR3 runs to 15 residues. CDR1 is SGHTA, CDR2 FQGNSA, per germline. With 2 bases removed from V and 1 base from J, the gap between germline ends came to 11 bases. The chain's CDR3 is CASSLLGTTQETQYF. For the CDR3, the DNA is TGTGCCAGCAGCTTACTAGGGACCACCCAAGAGACCCAGTACTTC.

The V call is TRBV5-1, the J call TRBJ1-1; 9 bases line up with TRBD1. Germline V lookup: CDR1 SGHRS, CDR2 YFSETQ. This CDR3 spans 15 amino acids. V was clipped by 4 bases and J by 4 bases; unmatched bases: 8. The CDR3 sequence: CASSRAGDRATEAFF. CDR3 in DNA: TGCGCCAGCAGCCGGGCGGGGGACAGGGCCACTGAAGCTTTCTTT.

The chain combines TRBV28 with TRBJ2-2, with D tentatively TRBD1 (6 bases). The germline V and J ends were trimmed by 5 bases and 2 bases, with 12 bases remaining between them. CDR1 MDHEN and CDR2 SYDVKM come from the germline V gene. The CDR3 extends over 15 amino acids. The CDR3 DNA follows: TGTGCCAGCAGTCTCACAGGGCTTAACACCGGGGAGCTGTTTTTT. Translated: CASSLTGLNTGELFF. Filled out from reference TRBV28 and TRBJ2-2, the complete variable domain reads DVKVTQSSRYLVKRTGEKVFLECVQDMDHENMFWYRQDPGLGLRLIYFSYDVKMKEKGDIPEGYSVSREKKERFSLILESASTNQTSMYLCASSLTGLNTGELFFGEGSRLTVL.

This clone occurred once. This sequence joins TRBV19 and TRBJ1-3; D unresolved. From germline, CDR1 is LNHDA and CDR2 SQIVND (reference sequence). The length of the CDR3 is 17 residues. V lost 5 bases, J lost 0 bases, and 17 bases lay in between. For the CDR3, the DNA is TGTGCCAGTAGTCCCCGGGATGCGCATTACTCTGGAAACACCATATATTTT. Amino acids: CASSPRDAHYSGNTIYF.

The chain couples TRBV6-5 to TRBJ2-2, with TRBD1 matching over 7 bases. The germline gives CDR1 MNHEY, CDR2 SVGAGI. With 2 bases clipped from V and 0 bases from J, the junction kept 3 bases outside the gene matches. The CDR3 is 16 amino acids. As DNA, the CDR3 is TGTGCCAGCAGTTACACGGGGACAGCGAACACCGGGGAGCTGTTTTTT. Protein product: CASSYTGTANTGELFF.

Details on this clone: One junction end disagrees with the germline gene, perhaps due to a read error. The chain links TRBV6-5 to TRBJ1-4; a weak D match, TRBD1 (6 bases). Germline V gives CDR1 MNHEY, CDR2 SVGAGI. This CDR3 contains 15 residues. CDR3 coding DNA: TGTGCCAGCAGTGACTCAGGGGTTCGAGGTGAAAAACTGTTTTTT. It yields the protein CASSDSGVRGEKLFF.

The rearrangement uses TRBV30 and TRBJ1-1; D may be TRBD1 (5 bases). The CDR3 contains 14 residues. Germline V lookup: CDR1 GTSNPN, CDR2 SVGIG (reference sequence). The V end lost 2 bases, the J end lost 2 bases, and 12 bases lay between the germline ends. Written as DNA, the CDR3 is TGTGCCTGGAGTCTGGGGACGGTTAACACTGAAGCTTTCTTT. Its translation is CAWSLGTVNTEAFF.

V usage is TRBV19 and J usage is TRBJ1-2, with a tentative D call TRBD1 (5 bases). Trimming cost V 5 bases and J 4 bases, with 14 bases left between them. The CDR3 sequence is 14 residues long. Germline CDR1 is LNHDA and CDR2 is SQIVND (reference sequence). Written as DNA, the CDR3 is TGTGCCAGTAGTGGGTTCGACAGACTCTATGGCTACACCTTC. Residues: CASSGFDRLYGYTF.

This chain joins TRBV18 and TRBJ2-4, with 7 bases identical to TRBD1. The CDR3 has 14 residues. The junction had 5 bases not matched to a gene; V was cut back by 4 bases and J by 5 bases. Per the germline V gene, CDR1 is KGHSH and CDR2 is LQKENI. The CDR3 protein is CASSLTGFENIQYF. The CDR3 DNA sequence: TGTGCCAGCTCACTGACAGGGTTCGAAAACATTCAGTACTTC.

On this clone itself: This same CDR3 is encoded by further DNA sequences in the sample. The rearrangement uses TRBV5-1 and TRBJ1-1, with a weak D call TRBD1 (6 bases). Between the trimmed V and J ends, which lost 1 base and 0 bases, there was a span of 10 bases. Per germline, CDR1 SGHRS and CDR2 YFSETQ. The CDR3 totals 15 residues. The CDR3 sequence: CASSLTGRLNTEAFF. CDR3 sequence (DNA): TGCGCCAGCAGCTTGACAGGGAGATTGAACACTGAAGCTTTCTTT.

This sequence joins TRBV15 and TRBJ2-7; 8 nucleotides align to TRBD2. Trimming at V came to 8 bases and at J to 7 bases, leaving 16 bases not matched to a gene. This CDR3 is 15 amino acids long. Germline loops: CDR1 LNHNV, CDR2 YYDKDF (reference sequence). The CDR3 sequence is CATGGLAGEGWEQYF. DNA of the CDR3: TGTGCCACCGGGGGCCTAGCGGGCGAGGGATGGGAGCAGTACTTC.

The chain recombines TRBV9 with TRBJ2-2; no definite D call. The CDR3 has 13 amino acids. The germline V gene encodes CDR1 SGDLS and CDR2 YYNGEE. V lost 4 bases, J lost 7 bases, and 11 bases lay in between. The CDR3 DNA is TGTGCCAGCAGCCCTACTACCGACGGGGAGCTGTTTTTT. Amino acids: CASSPTTDGELFF.

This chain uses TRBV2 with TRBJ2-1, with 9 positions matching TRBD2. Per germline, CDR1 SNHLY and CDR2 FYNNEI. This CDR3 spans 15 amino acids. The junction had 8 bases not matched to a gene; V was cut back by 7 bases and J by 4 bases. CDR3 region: CASTGSTSGYNEQFF. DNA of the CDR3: TGTGCCAGCACCGGCTCGACTAGCGGATACAATGAGCAGTTCTTC. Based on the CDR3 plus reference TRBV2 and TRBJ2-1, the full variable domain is EPEVTQTPSHQVTQMGQEVILRCVPISNHLYFYWYRQILGQKVEFLVSFYNNEISEKSEIFDDQFSVERPDGSNFTLKIRSTKLEDSAMYFCASTGSTSGYNEQFFGPGTRLTVL.

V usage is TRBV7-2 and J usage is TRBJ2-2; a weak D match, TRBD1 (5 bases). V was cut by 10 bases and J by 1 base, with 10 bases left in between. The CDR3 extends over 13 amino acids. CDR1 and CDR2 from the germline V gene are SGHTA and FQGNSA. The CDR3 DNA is TGTGCCATGCTAGGGGAGAACACCGGGGAGCTGTTTTTT. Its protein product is CAMLGENTGELFF.

CDR3 loop: CASSLFPGHYGYTF. The CDR3 DNA follows: TGCGCCAGCAGCTTGTTCCCAGGACACTATGGCTACACCTTC. The rearrangement links TRBV5-1 to TRBJ1-2; D gene uncertain. This CDR3 spans 14 amino acids. Trimming pared 1 base from V and 3 bases from J, leaving 10 bases between. CDR1 SGHRS and CDR2 YFSETQ come from the germline V gene. The entire variable domain, with the rest obtained from reference TRBV5-1 and TRBJ1-2, is as follows: KAGVTQTPRYLIKTRGQQVTLSCSPISGHRSVSWYQQTPGQGLQFLFEYFSETQRNKGNFPGRFSGRQFSNSRSEMNVSTLELGDSALYLCASSLFPGHYGYTFGSGTRLTVV.

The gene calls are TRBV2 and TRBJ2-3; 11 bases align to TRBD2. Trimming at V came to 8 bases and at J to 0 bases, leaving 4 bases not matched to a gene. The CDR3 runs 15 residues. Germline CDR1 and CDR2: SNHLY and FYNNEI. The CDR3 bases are TGTGCCAGCGACCGACTAGCGGGGAGCACAGATACGCAGTATTTT. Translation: CASDRLAGSTDTQYF.

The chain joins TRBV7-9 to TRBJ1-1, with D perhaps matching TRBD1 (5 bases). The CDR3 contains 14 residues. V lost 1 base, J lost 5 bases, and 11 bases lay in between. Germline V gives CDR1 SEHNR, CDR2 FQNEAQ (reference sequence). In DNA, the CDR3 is TGTGCCAGCAGCTTAGTTGGGGGGAGGACTGAAGCTTTCTTT. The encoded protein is CASSLVGGRTEAFF.

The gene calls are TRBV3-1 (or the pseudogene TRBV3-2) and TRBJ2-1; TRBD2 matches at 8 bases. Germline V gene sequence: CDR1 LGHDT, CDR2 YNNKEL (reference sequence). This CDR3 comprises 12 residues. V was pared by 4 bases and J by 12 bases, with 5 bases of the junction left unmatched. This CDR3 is CASSRTSKGQFF. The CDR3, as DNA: TGTGCCAGCAGCCGGACTAGCAAAGGGCAGTTCTTC.